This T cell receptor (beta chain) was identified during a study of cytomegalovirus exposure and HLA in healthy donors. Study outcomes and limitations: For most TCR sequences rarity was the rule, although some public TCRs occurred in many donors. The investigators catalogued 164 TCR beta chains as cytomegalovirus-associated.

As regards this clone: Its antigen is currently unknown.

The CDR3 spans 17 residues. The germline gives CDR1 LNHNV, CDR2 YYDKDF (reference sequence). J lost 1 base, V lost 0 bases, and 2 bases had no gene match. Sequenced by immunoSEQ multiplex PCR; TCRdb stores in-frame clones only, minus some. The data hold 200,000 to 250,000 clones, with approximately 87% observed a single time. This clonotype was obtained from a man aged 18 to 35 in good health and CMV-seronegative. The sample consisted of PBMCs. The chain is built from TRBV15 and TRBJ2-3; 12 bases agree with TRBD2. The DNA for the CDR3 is TGTGCCACCAGCAGAGAGACTAGCGGGAGAGGCACAGATACGCAGTATTTT. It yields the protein CATSRETSGRGTDTQYF.